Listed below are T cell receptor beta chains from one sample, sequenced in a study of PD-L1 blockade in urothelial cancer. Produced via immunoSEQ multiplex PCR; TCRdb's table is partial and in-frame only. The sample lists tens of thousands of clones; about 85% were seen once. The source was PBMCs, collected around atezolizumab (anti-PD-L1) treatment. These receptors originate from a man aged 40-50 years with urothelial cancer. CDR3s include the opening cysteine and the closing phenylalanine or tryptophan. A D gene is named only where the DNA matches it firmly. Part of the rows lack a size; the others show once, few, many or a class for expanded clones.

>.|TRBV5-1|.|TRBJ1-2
CASSLGAGFGGYTF
TGCGCCAGCAGCTTGGGAGCGGGGTTTGGTGGCTACACCTTC
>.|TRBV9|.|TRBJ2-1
CASSVEAGTYNEQFF
TGTGCCAGCAGCGTGGAAGCGGGTACCTACAATGAGCAGTTCTTC
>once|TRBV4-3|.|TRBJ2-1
CASSQGPGRGARPEQFF
TGCGCCAGCAGCCAAGGCCCGGGGAGGGGGGCTCGCCCTGAGCAGTTCTTC
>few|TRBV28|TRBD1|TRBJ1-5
CASSRRLGQDSNQPQHF
TGTGCCAGCAGCCGACGTTTAGGACAGGACAGCAATCAGCCCCAGCATTTT
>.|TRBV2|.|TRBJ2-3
CASSPEGSGADTQYF
TGTGCCAGCAGCCCCGAGGGCTCTGGGGCAGATACGCAGTATTTT
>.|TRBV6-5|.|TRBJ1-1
CASSYSSNRRNTEAFF
TGTGCCAGCAGTTACTCGTCGAACAGGCGGAACACTGAAGCTTTCTTT
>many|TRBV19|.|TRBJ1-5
CASSIRWGPDQPQHF
TGTGCCAGTAGTATACGATGGGGGCCCGATCAGCCCCAGCATTTT
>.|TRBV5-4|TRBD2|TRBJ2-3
CASSLVRLAGITDTQYF
TGTGCCAGCAGCTTGGTTCGTCTAGCGGGAATCACAGATACGCAGTATTTT
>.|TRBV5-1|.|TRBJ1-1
CASAGENTGAFF
TGCGCCAGCGCCGGGGAAAACACTGGGGCTTTCTTT
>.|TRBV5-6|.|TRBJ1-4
CASSVGGRTNEKLFF
TGTGCCAGCAGCGTCGGGGGGCGAACTAATGAAAAACTGTTTTTT
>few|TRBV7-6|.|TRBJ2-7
CASSLTPGGGGDSYEQYF
TGTGCCAGCAGCTTAACCCCAGGAGGAGGGGGCGATTCGTACGAGCAGTACTTC
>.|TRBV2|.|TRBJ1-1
CASSEREGYTEAFF
TGTGCCAGCAGTGAGAGGGAAGGATACACTGAAGCTTTCTTT
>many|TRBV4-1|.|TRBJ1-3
CASSQDSGNTIYF
TGCGCCAGCAGCCAAGATTCGGGAAACACCATATATTTT
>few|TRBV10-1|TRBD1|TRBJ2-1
CASSPGQGGYEQFF
TGCGCCAGCAGCCCCGGACAGGGCGGGTATGAGCAGTTCTTC
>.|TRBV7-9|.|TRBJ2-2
CASSQGGELFF
TGTGCCAGCAGCCAGGGCGGGGAGCTGTTTTTT
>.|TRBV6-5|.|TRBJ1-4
CASSRDIKEKLFF
TGTGCCAGCAGCCGAGACATCAAGGAAAAACTGTTTTTT
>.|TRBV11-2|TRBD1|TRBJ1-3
CASSTRGPDGNTIYF
TGTGCCAGCAGCACCAGGGGGCCGGATGGAAACACCATATATTTT
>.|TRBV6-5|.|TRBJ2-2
CASAKGAGELFF
TGTGCCAGCGCGAAGGGGGCCGGGGAGCTGTTTTTT
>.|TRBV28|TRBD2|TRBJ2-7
CASSGTSRYEQYF
TGTGCCAGCAGTGGGACTAGCAGGTACGAGCAGTACTTC
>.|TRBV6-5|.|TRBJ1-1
CASKERGTLTEAFF
TGTGCCAGCAAGGAGCGGGGGACATTAACTGAAGCTTTCTTT
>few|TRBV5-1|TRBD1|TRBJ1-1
CASSKQGAANTEAFF
TGCGCCAGCAGCAAACAGGGGGCGGCCAACACTGAAGCTTTCTTT
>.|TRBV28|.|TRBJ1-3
CASSPGQRLGNTIYF
TGTGCCAGCAGCCCCGGACAGAGACTTGGAAACACCATATATTTT
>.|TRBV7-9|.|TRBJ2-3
CASSVYGGSTDTQYF
TGTGCCAGCAGCGTATACGGGGGAAGCACAGATACGCAGTATTTT
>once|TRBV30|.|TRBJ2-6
CAWNRGGGGANVLTF
TGTGCCTGGAACAGGGGAGGCGGTGGGGCCAACGTCCTGACTTTC
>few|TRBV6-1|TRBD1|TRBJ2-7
CATRPLTGARYEQYF
TGTGCCACCCGACCCCTGACAGGGGCCCGTTACGAGCAGTACTTC
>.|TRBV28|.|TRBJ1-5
CASRGVSGNQPQHF
TGTGCCAGCAGAGGGGTGAGCGGCAATCAGCCCCAGCATTTT
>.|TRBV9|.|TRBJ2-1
CASSVREGSLGRNNEQFF
TGTGCCAGCAGCGTGAGGGAAGGGTCTTTAGGCCGGAACAATGAGCAGTTCTTC
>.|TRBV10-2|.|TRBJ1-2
CASSQSFRGNYGYTF
TGCGCCAGCAGTCAATCCTTTAGGGGTAACTATGGCTACACCTTC
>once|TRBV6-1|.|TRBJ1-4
CASSQTPATNEKLFF
TGTGCCAGCAGTCAAACACCCGCAACTAATGAAAAACTGTTTTTT
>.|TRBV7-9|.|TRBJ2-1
CASRIGGYDNEQFF
TGTGCCAGCAGGATTGGCGGATACGACAATGAGCAGTTCTTC
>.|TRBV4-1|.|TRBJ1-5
CASSQELSNQPQHF
TGCGCCAGCAGCCAAGAACTGAGCAATCAGCCCCAGCATTTT
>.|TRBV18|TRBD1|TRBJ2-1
CASSLYDRDNEQFF
TGTGCCAGCTCACTCTACGACAGGGACAATGAGCAGTTCTTC
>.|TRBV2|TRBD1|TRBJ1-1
CASNLAGGQITEAFF
TGTGCCAGCAACCTCGCTGGGGGACAGATCACTGAAGCTTTCTTT
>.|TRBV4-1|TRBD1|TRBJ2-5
CASSRGTGRGETQYF
TGCGCCAGCAGCCGAGGGACAGGTAGAGGAGAGACCCAGTACTTC
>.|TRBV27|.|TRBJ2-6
CASSWAVSGANVLTF
TGTGCCAGCAGTTGGGCAGTCTCTGGGGCCAACGTCCTGACTTTC
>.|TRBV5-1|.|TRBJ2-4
CASRQGNIQYF
TGCGCCAGCAGGCAGGGAAACATTCAGTACTTC
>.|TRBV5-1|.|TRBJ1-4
CASSLRQSGGEKLFF
TGCGCCAGCAGCCTACGACAGTCCGGGGGGGAAAAACTGTTTTTT
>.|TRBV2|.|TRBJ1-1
CASKEVMGNTEAFF
TGTGCCAGCAAAGAGGTAATGGGGAACACTGAAGCTTTCTTT
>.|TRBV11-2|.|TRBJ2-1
CASSRESYNEQFF
TGTGCCAGCAGCCGGGAATCCTACAATGAGCAGTTCTTC
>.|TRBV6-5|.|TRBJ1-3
CASSGGQGGNTIYF
TGTGCCAGCAGTGGGGGCCAGGGAGGAAACACCATATATTTT